Below are 26 T cell receptor beta chains sequenced from a single sample in a study of blood T cell repertoires in COVID-19. This table comes from immunoSEQ multiplex PCR, and its TCRdb copy is limited to in-frame clones, with some not included. The sample lists approximately 190,000 clones; about 88% were seen once. What was sequenced was peripheral blood. All receptors come from a woman in her thirties or forties who had recovered from COVID-19.

V and J are TRBV24-1 and TRBJ2-2; 7 bases agree with TRBD1. Germline CDR1 KGHDR, CDR2 SFDVKD. After removal of 0 bases from V and 6 bases from J, the junction contained 9 bases not matched to a gene. The CDR3 is 17 amino acids. The CDR3 nucleotides read TGTGCCACCAGTGATTTGCGGGACAGCCTAAAGGCCGGGGAGCTGTTTTTT. It encodes CATSDLRDSLKAGELFF.

This sequence joins TRBV9 and TRBJ2-1, with D possibly being TRBD2 (5 bases). CDR1 is SGDLS, CDR2 YYNGEE, per germline. There are 14 residues in the CDR3. With 0 bases removed from V and 8 bases from J, the gap between germline ends came to 12 bases. CDR3 sequence reads: CASSVDPSSHEQFF. The CDR3 DNA follows: TGTGCCAGCAGCGTAGACCCTAGCAGCCATGAGCAGTTCTTC.

CDR3 residues: CASSPQPNYGYTF. The CDR3 coding sequence is TGTGCCAGCAGTCCACAGCCAAACTATGGCTACACCTTC. The rearrangement uses TRBV2 and TRBJ1-2; no firm D call. The CDR3 loop spans 13 amino acids. V lost 5 bases to trimming and J lost 2 bases, with 9 bases between them. Per the germline V gene, CDR1 is SNHLY and CDR2 is FYNNEI.

The J gene is TRBJ1-1, the V gene TRBV6-5, with no clear D. Germline lookup yields CDR1 MNHEY and CDR2 SVGAGI. This CDR3 is built from 12 residues. Trimming took off 2 bases at V and 6 bases at J, with 7 bases between the two ends. The chain's CDR3 is CASSYLNSEAFF. DNA of the CDR3: TGTGCCAGCAGTTACCTTAATTCTGAAGCTTTCTTT.

The V call is TRBV5-1, the J call TRBJ2-7; 8 nucleotides align to TRBD2. The germline CDR1 and CDR2 sequences are SGHRS and YFSETQ. V gave up 4 bases and J gave up 0 bases; unmatched junction bases: 6. This CDR3 has 15 residues. The CDR3 nucleotides are TGCGCCAGCAGCCCTGCCGGGACTAGCTCCTACGAGCAGTACTTC. It is translated as CASSPAGTSSYEQYF. The complete variable domain, with remaining parts taken from reference TRBV5-1 and TRBJ2-7, reads KAGVTQTPRYLIKTRGQQVTLSCSPISGHRSVSWYQQTPGQGLQFLFEYFSETQRNKGNFPGRFSGRQFSNSRSEMNVSTLELGDSALYLCASSPAGTSSYEQYFGPGTRLTVT.

CDR3 nucleotides: TGTGCCAGCAGTTACTCATTTGGAGCTAACACTGAAGCTTTCTTT. Residues: CASSYSFGANTEAFF. This chain uses TRBV6-5 with TRBJ1-1; no clear D. Germline CDR1 and CDR2: MNHEY and SVGAGI. The CDR3 extends over 15 amino acids. V lost 0 bases and J 2 bases, leaving 10 bases between the germline ends.

The V call is TRBV7-2, the J call TRBJ2-1; 7 bases align to TRBD2. The trim removed 1 base at V and 2 bases at J, leaving 14 bases unmatched. Germline V gene lookup returns CDR1 SGHTA and CDR2 FQGNSA. The CDR3 extends over 19 amino acids. The CDR3 sequence: CASSLDPGYVAGAYNEQFF. DNA of the CDR3: TGTGCCAGCAGCTTAGATCCTGGTTATGTGGCGGGAGCCTACAATGAGCAGTTCTTC.

This rearrangement joins TRBV6-1 to TRBJ1-3; 7 bases agree with TRBD1. Germline V gene lookup returns CDR1 MNHNS and CDR2 SASEGT. The CDR3 loop spans 16 amino acids. Trimming cost V 4 bases and J 1 base; bases outside gene matches: 7. The CDR3 spells CASSGGQAGSGNTIYF. The CDR3, as DNA: TGTGCCAGCAGTGGAGGACAGGCGGGGTCTGGAAACACCATATATTTT.

This clone showed up just once. The chain recombines TRBV18 with TRBJ1-3; 7 bases align to TRBD1. Losses at the gene ends were 6 bases for V and 0 bases for J; bases not matched to a gene: 14. Germline V gene lookup returns CDR1 KGHSH and CDR2 LQKENI. The length of the CDR3 is 18 residues. The CDR3 DNA follows: TGTGCCAGCTCCCGGACCTTGGGACAGACGAGCTCTGGAAACACCATATATTTT. Its translation: CASSRTLGQTSSGNTIYF.

The chain is built from TRBV5-1 and TRBJ1-2, with a tentative D call TRBD1 (6 bases). V lost 2 bases and J 7 bases, leaving 9 bases between the germline ends. Per germline, CDR1 SGHRS and CDR2 YFSETQ. This CDR3 is 12 amino acids long. CDR3: CASSLQGFGYTF. CDR3 in DNA: TGCGCCAGCAGCTTACAGGGTTTTGGCTACACCTTC.

A few counts support this clone. This chain uses TRBV2 with TRBJ2-7; 9 nucleotides match TRBD1. V was pared by 7 bases and J by 6 bases, with 4 bases of the junction left unmatched. The CDR3 has 12 residues. Germline V lookup: CDR1 SNHLY, CDR2 FYNNEI. In DNA, the CDR3 is TGTGCCAGCATGGGACAGGGTGCCGAGCAGTACTTC. Protein sequence: CASMGQGAEQYF.

The rearrangement joins TRBV6-1 to TRBJ2-7; D gene unclear. The CDR3 runs 14 residues. Trimming removed 3 bases from V and 0 bases from J, with 9 bases in between. In germline, CDR1 is MNHNS, CDR2 SASEGT. The CDR3 sequence is CASSELWSSYEQYF. CDR3 DNA: TGTGCCAGCAGTGAGCTCTGGAGCTCCTACGAGCAGTACTTC.

This CDR3 reads CASSQGSGGHSYEQYF. The CDR3 DNA is TGTGCCAGCAGCCAAGGGAGTGGGGGACACTCCTACGAGCAGTACTTC. This chain connects TRBV4-2 to TRBJ2-7; maybe TRBD1 (6 bases). CDR3 length: 16 amino acids. The germline V gene has CDR1 LGHNA and CDR2 YNFKEQ. Trimming left V 1 base short and J 0 bases short, with 13 bases between.

The chain employs TRBV5-8 and TRBJ1-4, with 7 bases aligning to TRBD1. Germline loops: CDR1 SGHTS, CDR2 YDEGEE. V was pared by 4 bases and J by 0 bases, with 6 bases of the junction left unmatched. The CDR3 length is 16 residues. CDR3 bases: TGTGCCAGCAGCGGGGGGACAGACCCAACTAATGAAAAACTGTTTTTT. This codes for CASSGGTDPTNEKLFF.

The chain uses TRBV15 and TRBJ1-1; 10 bases align to TRBD1. The CDR3 runs 14 residues. Germline CDR1 and CDR2: LNHNV and YYDKDF (reference sequence). The ends lost 3 bases at V and 4 bases at J; junction bases unmatched: 2. The CDR3 loop is CATSRGTGATEAFF. The CDR3 DNA sequence: TGTGCCACCAGCAGGGGGACAGGGGCCACTGAAGCTTTCTTT.

J is TRBJ2-7 and V is TRBV27, with 8 positions matching TRBD2. The CDR3 consists of 15 residues. J was trimmed by 7 bases and V by 4 bases; bases with no gene match: 12. Germline CDR1 and CDR2: MNHEY and SMNVEV (reference sequence). CDR3 in amino acids: CASSYGLAGSSEQYF. In DNA form, the CDR3 reads TGTGCCAGCAGTTACGGACTAGCAGGATCCTCGGAGCAGTACTTC.

This sequence joins TRBV7-6 and TRBJ2-7; tentative D call: TRBD1 (5 bases). The V end lost 1 base, the J end lost 5 bases, and 18 bases lay between the germline ends. Germline values: CDR1 SGHVS, CDR2 FNYEAQ. The CDR3 is 16 residues long. The CDR3 loop reads CASSLGLAGAQNEQYF. CDR3 in DNA: TGTGCCAGCAGCTTAGGCTTAGCTGGGGCGCAAAACGAGCAGTACTTC.

J is TRBJ2-1 and V is TRBV29-1; D is unclear. Germline loops: CDR1 SQVTM, CDR2 ANQGSEA. Trimming removed 5 bases from V and 4 bases from J, with 12 bases in between. CDR3 length: 13 residues. CDR3 loop: CSVQDSSYNEQFF. CDR3 nucleotides: TGCAGCGTTCAGGATTCGTCGTACAATGAGCAGTTCTTC.

This chain joins TRBV7-3 and TRBJ1-2; D possibly corresponds to TRBD1 (5 bases). The V gene's germline CDR1 is SGHTA and CDR2 FQGTGA. V was clipped by 5 bases and J by 5 bases, with 21 bases between them. The CDR3 has 16 amino acids. CDR3 nucleotide sequence: TGTGCCAGCAGCCCCGGGCAGGGTTCAGTAATATATGGCTACACCTTC. Its translation is CASSPGQGSVIYGYTF.

V usage is TRBV19 and J usage is TRBJ2-1; no reliable D call. Germline V CDR1 and CDR2: LNHDA, SQIVND (reference sequence). Trimming cost V 1 base and J 6 bases, with 7 bases left between them. The CDR3 runs 13 residues. CDR3 residues: CASSIASGNEQFF. The DNA for the CDR3 is TGTGCCAGTAGTATAGCCTCGGGCAATGAGCAGTTCTTC.

The CDR3: CSVVQQGSPRETQYF. CDR3 nucleotides: TGCAGCGTCGTCCAACAGGGCTCCCCGAGAGAGACCCAGTACTTC. This chain uses TRBV29-1 with TRBJ2-5, with D maybe TRBD1 (6 bases). The CDR3 length is 15 residues. Germline loops: CDR1 SQVTM, CDR2 ANQGSEA. The V gene lost 6 bases and the J gene lost 4 bases, with 21 bases spanning the gap.

The gene calls are TRBV5-8 and TRBJ2-3; 10 bases match TRBD2. CDR1 and CDR2 (germline): SGHTS, YDEGEE. V shed 2 bases, J shed 1 base, and the junction held 10 bases outside the gene matches. The CDR3 loop spans 18 amino acids. CDR3 residues: CASSFALTSGARTDTQYF. The CDR3, as DNA: TGTGCCAGCAGCTTTGCCCTAACTAGCGGGGCACGCACAGATACGCAGTATTTT. The full variable domain, rest sourced from reference TRBV5-8 and TRBJ2-3, is EAGVTQSPTHLIKTRGQQATLRCSPISGHTSVYWYQQALGLGLQFLLWYDEGEERNRGNFPPRFSGRQFPNYSSELNVNALELEDSALYLCASSFALTSGARTDTQYFGPGTRLTVL.

V gene TRBV18 combines with J gene TRBJ1-4; a weak D match, TRBD1 (5 bases). Germline V lookup: CDR1 KGHSH, CDR2 LQKENI. The CDR3 totals 13 residues. Trimming pared 6 bases from V and 0 bases from J, leaving 5 bases between. The CDR3 here is CASSTATNEKLFF. The CDR3 DNA reads as TGTGCCAGCTCGACAGCAACTAATGAAAAACTGTTTTTT. The full variable domain, in which reference TRBV18 and TRBJ1-4 provide the parts outside the CDR3, is NAGVMQNPRHLVRRRGQEARLRCSPMKGHSHVYWYRQLPEEGLKFMVYLQKENIIDESGMPKERFSAEFPKEGPSILRIQQVVRGDSAAYFCASSTATNEKLFFGSGTQLSVL.

The J gene is TRBJ1-2, the V gene TRBV7-2; 11 positions agree with TRBD1. V lost 5 bases and J lost 3; bases outside the gene matches: 5. The length of the CDR3 is 15 residues. The germline V gene has CDR1 SGHTA and CDR2 FQGNSA. The CDR3 bases are TGTGCCAGCAGCGCCGGACAGGGGGCTTACTATGGCTACACCTTC. Its translation is CASSAGQGAYYGYTF.

The V gene is TRBV15, the J gene TRBJ2-7; the D gene is possibly TRBD2 (5 bases). With 1 base removed from V and 6 bases from J, the gap between germline ends came to 13 bases. The CDR3 has 14 residues. Germline CDR1 LNHNV, CDR2 YYDKDF (reference sequence). CDR3 residues: CATSRVGAVSEQYF. In DNA form, the CDR3 reads TGTGCCACCAGCAGAGTGGGAGCGGTGAGCGAGCAGTACTTC.

This chain joins TRBV18 and TRBJ1-4, with D uncertain. V dropped 2 bases and J dropped 7 bases, with 8 bases sitting between them. This CDR3 spans 13 amino acids. The germline gives CDR1 KGHSH, CDR2 LQKENI. CDR3 coding DNA: TGTGCCAGCTCACCAATCCCAGGTGAAAAACTGTTTTTT. This encodes CASSPIPGEKLFF.